A single TCR beta chain is shown here with its context. Its target is not known. This sample's TCRbeta library carried unique molecular identifier barcodes. TCRdb called the PCR reads again in MiXCR, with one record for every CDR3 protein. The sample has hundreds of thousands of distinct CDR3 sequences, about a sixth seen once; the top ten hold under 30%. The ends were cut back, 3 bases at V and 2 bases at J, with 9 bases in the middle. Germline loops: CDR1 LNHDA, CDR2 SQIVND (reference sequence). The CDR3 has 14 residues. These data come from a study of T-cell reconstitution after alpha-beta-depleted transplantation in children. Broader study findings: A year had passed since transplant, and T-cell counts and diversity by then came mostly from newly produced T cells. Surviving recipient T cells and thymic progenitors produced the high day-60 TCRbeta diversity seen in some patients. Reportedly, only several hundred clones from non-depleted graft cells drove alpha-beta T-cell counts at about two months.

The sequence came from a boy under two years old who had a stem cell transplant for Wiskott-Aldrich syndrome, so the T cells may come from the graft donor. This chain uses TRBV19 with TRBJ2-3, with D unresolved. Sequenced material: PBMCs, mostly from graft donor cells, taken 360 days after TCRalphabeta/CD19-depleted stem cell transplant. CDR3 DNA: TGTGCCAGTAGTATTGGCCTTCTCACAGATACGCAGTATTTT. The encoded protein is CASSIGLLTDTQYF.